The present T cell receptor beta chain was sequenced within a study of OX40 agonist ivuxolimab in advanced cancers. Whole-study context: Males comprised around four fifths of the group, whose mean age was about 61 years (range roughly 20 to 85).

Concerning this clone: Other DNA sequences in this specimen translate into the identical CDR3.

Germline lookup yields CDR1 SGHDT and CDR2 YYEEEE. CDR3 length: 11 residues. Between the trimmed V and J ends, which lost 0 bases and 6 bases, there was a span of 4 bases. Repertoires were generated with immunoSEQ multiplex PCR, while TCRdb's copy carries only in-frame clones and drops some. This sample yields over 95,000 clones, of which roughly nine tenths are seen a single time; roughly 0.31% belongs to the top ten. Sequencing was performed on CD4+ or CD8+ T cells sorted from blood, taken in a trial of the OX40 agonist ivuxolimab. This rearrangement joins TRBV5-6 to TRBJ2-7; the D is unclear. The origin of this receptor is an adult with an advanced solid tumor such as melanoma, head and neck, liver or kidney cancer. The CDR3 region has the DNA TGTGCCAGCAGCTTGGGTTTCGAGCAGTACTTC. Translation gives CASSLGFEQYF.